The 5 T cell receptor beta chains reported below all come from one sample, sequenced in a study of cytomegalovirus exposure and HLA in healthy donors (dated by TCRdb to 2015 to 2018). The library came from the immunoSEQ multiplex PCR assay. For the multiplex PCR, a mixture combining 60 forward primers for TCR Vbeta segments and 13 reverse primers for TCR Jbeta segments was used. TCRdb mirrors the immuneACCESS table, restricted to in-frame sequences. Some clones are absent from its copies; in checked studies, under half trace to an unresolved V gene, and the reason for the others is unknown. The sample table records around 200,000 clones; around 78% of these occur just once. Under 2.5% of the sample comes from the top ten. Sequenced sample: PBMCs. The receptor set was obtained from a woman aged 25-40 years in good health and CMV-seropositive.

The V call is TRBV7-9, the J call TRBJ2-3; 7 bases map to TRBD2. Germline V lookup: CDR1 SEHNR, CDR2 FQNEAQ (reference sequence). CDR3 length: 16 residues. V lost 1 base to trimming and J lost 2 bases; unmatched junction nucleotides: 6. CDR3 nucleotides: TGTGCCAGCAGCTTAGTCGCGGGACTATACACAGATACGCAGTATTTT. It translates to CASSLVAGLYTDTQYF.

The chain couples TRBV9 to TRBJ2-4; tentatively, D is TRBD1 (5 bases). Germline CDR1 and CDR2: SGDLS and YYNGEE. The CDR3 extends over 16 amino acids. The V end was cut by 4 bases, the J end by 1 base, with 15 bases between. In DNA, the CDR3 is TGTGCCAGCAGCTTTAGGCCCTCAGGGGCCAAAAACATTCAGTACTTC. It is translated as CASSFRPSGAKNIQYF.

The V gene is TRBV2, the J gene TRBJ1-5, with 7 positions matching TRBD1. Germline V gene data show CDR1 as SNHLY and CDR2 as FYNNEI. The junction had 14 bases not matched to a gene; V was cut back by 8 bases and J by 7 bases. This CDR3 has 15 amino acids. CDR3 bases: TGTGCCAGCGACCGGGACAGCTTGTCGGGACAGCCCCAGCATTTT. This encodes CASDRDSLSGQPQHF.

The genes are TRBV18 and TRBJ1-5; D possibly corresponds to TRBD1 (6 bases). V lost 4 bases and J lost 4, with 8 bases in between. From germline, CDR1 is KGHSH and CDR2 LQKENI. This CDR3 contains 13 residues. The chain's CDR3 is CASSRDKNQPQHF. DNA for the CDR3: TGTGCCAGCTCACGGGACAAAAATCAGCCCCAGCATTTT.

The rearrangement uses TRBV28 and TRBJ2-7; 9 bases are a match to TRBD1. V lost 10 bases, J lost 2 bases, and 6 bases stayed unmatched. From germline, CDR1 is MDHEN and CDR2 SYDVKM. The length of the CDR3 is 13 residues. CDR3 DNA sequence: TGTGCCACCGGGACAGGGATCCCCTACGAGCAGTACTTC. Its protein is CATGTGIPYEQYF.